One sample yielded the 16 T cell receptor beta chains listed below, sequenced in a study of shared clonotypes between healthy human individuals. TCRdb's table, derived via immunoSEQ multiplex PCR, lists solely in-frame clones and lacks some. The sample holds more than 850,000 clones; approximately 80% are singletons and the top ten take approximately 0.5%. Sequences were obtained from memory CD4+ T cells from PBMCs. This sample's subset: CD45RA-negative fraction. The receptors here all came from a man younger than 35 in good health. Some clones in this sample may be carry-over from other donors' samples.

The rearrangement uses TRBV28 and TRBJ2-7; D possibly uses TRBD1 or TRBD2 (5 bases each). Germline V gene sequence: CDR1 MDHEN, CDR2 SYDVKM. Trimming took 3 bases from V and 0 from J, leaving 12 bases between them. The CDR3 is 15 amino acids. DNA of the CDR3: TGTGCCAGCAGTTTTTCGGGGACGGCCTCCTACGAGCAGTACTTC. It yields the protein CASSFSGTASYEQYF.

J is TRBJ1-2 and V is TRBV7-2; no clear D gene. Trimming left V 3 bases short and J 4 bases short, with 9 bases between. There are 13 residues in the CDR3. Germline CDR1 SGHTA, CDR2 FQGNSA. The CDR3, as DNA: TGTGCCAGCAGCTTGGTTATGGGCTATGGCTACACCTTC. This translates into CASSLVMGYGYTF.

V is TRBV7-9 and J is TRBJ2-3; 7 nucleotides line up with TRBD2. With 3 bases clipped from V and 8 bases from J, the junction kept 5 bases outside the gene matches. Germline loops: CDR1 SEHNR, CDR2 FQNEAQ (reference sequence). CDR3 size: 13 residues. CDR3 residues: CASSFGPGGTQYF. The CDR3 nucleotides read TGTGCCAGCAGCTTCGGTCCGGGGGGTACGCAGTATTTT.

This clone was detected a few times. The chain employs TRBV6-1 and TRBJ2-2, with a weak D call TRBD2 (5 bases). V was trimmed by 4 bases and J by 6 bases, leaving 21 bases between them. The CDR3 contains 17 residues. The germline gives CDR1 MNHNS, CDR2 SASEGT. Written as DNA, the CDR3 is TGTGCCAGCAGTGGCCGAGGGAGTAGGGTTGTCTCCGGGGAGCTGTTTTTT. This gives the protein CASSGRGSRVVSGELFF.

For the CDR3, the DNA is TGTGCCAGCAGCTTTCCGGGACAACGTACGAATGAGCAGTTCTTC. Its protein is CASSFPGQRTNEQFF. The rearrangement uses TRBV7-9 and TRBJ2-1, with D possibly being TRBD1 (6 bases). Germline V gene sequence: CDR1 SEHNR, CDR2 FQNEAQ (reference sequence). V was clipped by 3 bases and J by 7 bases, with 16 bases between them. CDR3 size: 15 residues. The variable domain in full, completed from reference TRBV7-9 and TRBJ2-1, reads DTGVSQNPRHKITKRGQNVTFRCDPISEHNRLYWYRQTLGQGPEFLTYFQNEAQLEKSRLLSDRFSAERPKGSFSTLEIQRTEQGDSAMYLCASSFPGQRTNEQFFGPGTRLTVL.

This chain joins TRBV6-6 and TRBJ2-2; 13 bases are a match to TRBD2. V dropped 5 bases and J dropped 4; count of bases not matched to a gene: 4. The germline gives CDR1 MNHNY, CDR2 SVGAGI (reference sequence). The CDR3 sequence is 16 residues long. The CDR3 coding sequence is TGTGCCAGCAGTATAACTAGCGGGAGGGTCACCGGGGAGCTGTTTTTT. It is translated as CASSITSGRVTGELFF.

The chain is built from TRBV5-1 and TRBJ2-1; the D gene is possibly TRBD1 (6 bases). Per germline, CDR1 SGHRS and CDR2 YFSETQ. The germline V and J ends were trimmed by 4 bases and 0 bases, with 14 bases remaining between them. The CDR3 runs to 16 residues. The CDR3 region has the DNA TGCGCCAGCAGCCCCTGGACAGCGAGCTCCTACAATGAGCAGTTCTTC. Amino acid sequence: CASSPWTASSYNEQFF.

On this clone itself: Other nucleotide sequences in the sample specify the same CDR3. The chain links TRBV7-7 to TRBJ2-2; no clear D gene. Looked up from germline, CDR1 is SSHAT and CDR2 is FNYEAQ (reference sequence). The CDR3 has 14 residues. Trimming shortened V by 0 bases and J by 4 bases, and 6 bases separated the two germline ends. DNA for the CDR3: TGTGCCAGCAGCTTAGCGCCGAGCACCGGGGAGCTGTTTTTT. This encodes CASSLAPSTGELFF.

The chain links TRBV11-3 to TRBJ2-7; TRBD1 matches at 7 bases. With V trimmed by 1 base and J by 7 bases, 7 bases remained unmatched. Germline lookup yields CDR1 SGHNT and CDR2 YENEEA. This CDR3 region has 14 residues. CDR3 amino acids: CASSLGTGFEEQYF. Written as DNA, the CDR3 is TGTGCCAGCAGCTTAGGGACAGGCTTTGAGGAGCAGTACTTC.

This clone was detected once. A much larger clonotype is one base distant, so this may be a read error. Other DNA sequences in the same sample also yield this CDR3. The chain recombines TRBV20-1 with TRBJ2-5; D is undetermined. In germline, CDR1 is DFQATT, CDR2 SNEGSKA (reference sequence). The V end lost 4 bases, the J end lost 4 bases, and 4 bases lay between the germline ends. The CDR3 extends over 10 amino acids. As DNA, the CDR3 is TGCAGTGCTACGTCAGAGACCCAGTACTTC. Translated: CSATSETQYF.

This clone is a singleton in its sample. The chain couples TRBV28 to TRBJ1-5; perhaps TRBD1 as D (6 bases). Per the germline V gene, CDR1 is MDHEN and CDR2 is SYDVKM. The CDR3 loop spans 12 amino acids. V was cut by 11 bases and J by 11 bases, with 19 bases left in between. CDR3 amino acids: CAAAGGDRAQHF. The CDR3 DNA sequence: TGTGCCGCCGCCGGGGGCGACCGGGCCCAGCATTTT.

Only one count was recorded for this clone. The genes are TRBV28 and TRBJ1-2; D remains unclear. This CDR3 region has 15 residues. Germline CDR1 is MDHEN and CDR2 is SYDVKM. Trimming shortened V by 2 bases and J by 4 bases, and 14 bases separated the two germline ends. The CDR3 is CASSLAGSVSYGYTF. CDR3 DNA: TGTGCCAGCAGTTTAGCGGGTTCCGTATCCTATGGCTACACCTTC.

The chain links TRBV7-9 to TRBJ1-4, with unresolved D. The CDR3 totals 12 residues. V lost 3 bases, J lost 13 bases, and 12 bases lay in between. Germline values: CDR1 SEHNR, CDR2 FQNEAQ (reference sequence). CDR3 protein: CASSFGFGTLFF. The DNA of the CDR3 is TGTGCCAGCAGCTTTGGGTTTGGCACACTGTTTTTT.

This chain connects TRBV19 to TRBJ1-1; 8 bases align to TRBD1. CDR3 size: 18 residues. Per the germline V gene, CDR1 is LNHDA and CDR2 is SQIVND (reference sequence). With 4 bases clipped from V and 6 bases from J, the junction kept 19 bases outside the gene matches. The CDR3 spells CASSKGQGKGSGNAEAFF. CDR3 coding DNA: TGTGCCAGTAGTAAAGGACAGGGAAAGGGGTCGGGCAACGCTGAAGCTTTCTTT.

The V and J genes are TRBV9 and TRBJ1-1; D is ambiguous. Germline CDR1 is SGDLS and CDR2 is YYNGEE. Trimming took off 3 bases at V and 2 bases at J, with 11 bases between the two ends. The CDR3 loop spans 14 amino acids. This CDR3 is CASSASAYNTEAFF. The CDR3 coding sequence is TGTGCCAGCAGCGCGTCCGCCTACAACACTGAAGCTTTCTTT.

This clone is a singleton in its sample. V is TRBV6-5 and J is TRBJ1-2, with 7 bases matching TRBD1. The germline V gene encodes CDR1 MNHEY and CDR2 SVGAGI. V dropped 5 bases and J dropped 1; count of bases not matched to a gene: 7. The CDR3 extends over 15 amino acids. CDR3 coding DNA: TGTGCCAGCAGTGGTCGGGACAGCGGTAACTATGGCTACACCTTC. Translation gives CASSGRDSGNYGYTF.